This T cell receptor (beta chain) was identified during a study of CD8+ T cells in alopecia areata. Study-wide results and limits: Compared with normal scalp, lesional scalp had higher clonality and more expanded CD8+ clones. Resident alphabeta T-cell populations of normal skin are likewise subject to sequencing in scalp samples.

This clone has a handful of counts. Antigen: not known. Sequencing templates came from extracted RNA that was reverse transcribed into cDNA. Some clones are missing from TCRdb's copy, which holds only in-frame ones; the method was immunoSEQ multiplex PCR. Of 150,000 or so clones listed, about 60% are singletons. Trimming removed 6 bases from V and 6 bases from J, with 18 bases in between. CDR1 is SQVTM, CDR2 ANQGSEA, per germline. This CDR3 has 14 residues. This chain connects TRBV29-1 to TRBJ2-1; D tentatively fits TRBD1 or TRBD2 (5 bases each). Input material: CD4+ T cells sorted from blood. This sequence originates from a human donor in good health. The CDR3 nucleotides read TGCAGCGTGGGGGTCCACTTGGCCGGCAATGAGCAGTTCTTC. Its translation: CSVGVHLAGNEQFF.